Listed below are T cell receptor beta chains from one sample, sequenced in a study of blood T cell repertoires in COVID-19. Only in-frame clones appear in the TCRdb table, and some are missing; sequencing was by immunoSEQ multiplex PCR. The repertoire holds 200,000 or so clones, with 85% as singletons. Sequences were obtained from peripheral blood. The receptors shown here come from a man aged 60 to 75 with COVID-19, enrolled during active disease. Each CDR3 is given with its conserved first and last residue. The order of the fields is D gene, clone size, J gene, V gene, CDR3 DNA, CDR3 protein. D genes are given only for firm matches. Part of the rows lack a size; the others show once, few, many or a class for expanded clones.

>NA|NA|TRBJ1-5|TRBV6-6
TGTGCCAGCAGCCCGGGAGGGGCCCACGGGGTGCCCCAGCATTTT
CASSPGGAHGVPQHF
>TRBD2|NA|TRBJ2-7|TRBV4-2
TGTGCCAGCAGCCAGCCAACTAGCGGGAGGCCGCTTCACGAGCAGTACTTC
CASSQPTSGRPLHEQYF
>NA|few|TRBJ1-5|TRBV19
TGTGCCAGTAGTCTCAACACAGGGATTCGCAATCAGCCCCAGCATTTT
CASSLNTGIRNQPQHF
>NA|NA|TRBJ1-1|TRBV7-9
TGTGCCAGCAGCCTCACAGGCGTCACTGAAGCTTTCTTT
CASSLTGVTEAFF
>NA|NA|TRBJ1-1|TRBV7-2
TGTGCCAGCAGCTCCCAAGGTATGGCAGGGAGGACAGCTTTCTTT
CASSSQGMAGRTAFF
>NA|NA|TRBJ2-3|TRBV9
TGTGCCAGCAGCGTAGGAGCTAGCACAGATACGCAGTATTTT
CASSVGASTDTQYF
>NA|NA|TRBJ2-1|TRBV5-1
TGCGCCAGCAGCCAGGGACAGCGGGATGAGCAGTTCTTC
CASSQGQRDEQFF
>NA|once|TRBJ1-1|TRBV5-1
TGCGCCAGCAACCTTGGGACTTCGCCGGCTGAAGCTTTCTTT
CASNLGTSPAEAFF
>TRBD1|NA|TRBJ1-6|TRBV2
TGTGCCAGCGCGGACCCGACAGGGCGGCCACCCCTCCACTTT
CASADPTGRPPLHF
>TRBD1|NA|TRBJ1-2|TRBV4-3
TGCGCCAGCAGCCAAGATGGGGCCCCGGGACAGGCGTACTATGGCTACACCTTC
CASSQDGAPGQAYYGYTF
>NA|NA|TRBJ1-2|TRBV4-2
TGTGCCAGCAGCCAACCCCGGGGGGATGCCTACACCTTC
CASSQPRGDAYTF
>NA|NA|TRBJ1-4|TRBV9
TGTGCCAGCAACAGGAGGGGCGGTGATGAAAAACTGTTTTTT
CASNRRGGDEKLFF
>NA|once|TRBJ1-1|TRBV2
TGTGCCAGCCTCCTCCAGGGATACACTGAAGCTTTCTTT
CASLLQGYTEAFF
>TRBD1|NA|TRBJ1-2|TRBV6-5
TGTGCCAGCAGTTACTCAGGGACAGGCAACTATGGCTACACCTTC
CASSYSGTGNYGYTF
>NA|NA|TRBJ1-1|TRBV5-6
TGTGCCAGCAGCTGGGGGAGGCAGGGCCCTATGAACACTGAAGCTTTCTTT
CASSWGRQGPMNTEAFF
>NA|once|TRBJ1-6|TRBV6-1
TGTGCCAGCAGTGAAGCCGACAGGCGTTTGAATTCACCCCTCCACTTT
CASSEADRRLNSPLHF
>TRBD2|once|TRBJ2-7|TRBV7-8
TGTGCCAGCAGCTTAGGAGCTAGCGGGGCCTACGAGCAGTACTTC
CASSLGASGAYEQYF
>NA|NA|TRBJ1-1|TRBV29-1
TGCAGCGTTGAAAGTGCGGCACGAACCACTGAAGCTTTCTTT
CSVESAARTTEAFF